Listed below are T cell receptor beta chains from one sample, sequenced in a study of T cell repertoires in cytomegalovirus infection. These receptors' antigens are unknown. MiXCR, applied by TCRdb to the reads, yields one record per CDR3 protein. The table lists approximately 990,000 distinct CDR3 sequences, 25% to 40% of them singletons. The sample in question was cultured CD8+ T cells from PBMCs, obtained from culture after CMV antigen stimulation. The receptors originated from a human donor in good health (CMV status not recorded). Some clones in this sample may be carry-over from other donors' samples. Both conserved end residues are part of each CDR3. A D gene is named only where the DNA matches it firmly. A clone size is listed for some rows: how often the clone was seen (once, few, many), or a class if it is expanded.

clone_size cdr3_length d_call j_call v_call cdr3_aa cdr3_nt
. 13 . TRBJ1-2 TRBV27 CASSLSSTGPLTF TGTGCCAGCAGTTTATCGTCGACCGGACCCCTCACCTTC
. 16 TRBD1 TRBJ2-5 TRBV7-9 CASSLGPTGGRETQYF TGTGCCAGCAGCTTAGGCCCGACAGGGGGCAGAGAGACCCAGTACTTC
. 17 . TRBJ1-5 TRBV6-6 CASRHNGGAHSNQPQHF TGTGCCAGCAGACACAATGGGGGGGCCCATAGCAATCAGCCCCAGCATTTT
. 18 . TRBJ2-3 TRBV12-3/TRBV12-4 CASSGDNLLITSTDTQYF TGTGCCAGCAGTGGGGACAATTTACTTATTACTAGCACAGATACGCAGTATTTT
. 13 . TRBJ2-2 TRBV25-1 CASSESNTGELFF TGTGCCAGCAGTGAATCGAACACCGGGGAGCTGTTTTTT
. 14 TRBD2 TRBJ2-1 TRBV4-1 CASSQDRAGGYVFF TGCGCCAGCAGCCAAGATCGCGCGGGGGGATATGTGTTCTTC
. 12 . TRBJ2-1 TRBV7-9 CASSPLKHEQFF TGTGCCAGCAGCCCCCTAAAGCATGAGCAGTTCTTC
. 16 TRBD2 TRBJ2-3 TRBV4-2 CASSLDLAGDTDTQYF TGTGCCAGCAGCCTAGATTTAGCGGGGGACACAGATACGCAGTATTTT
. 13 . TRBJ2-2 TRBV10-3 CAIKVRDTGELFF TGTGCCATCAAGGTCAGGGACACCGGGGAGCTGTTTTTT
few 16 TRBD2 TRBJ2-5 TRBV4-1 CASSQKRAGGQETQYF TGCGCCAGCAGCCAAAAGAGGGCGGGGGGCCAAGAGACCCAGTACTTC
many 17 . TRBJ1-1 TRBV6-5 CASSYSWDTFLNTEAFF TGTGCCAGCAGTTACTCGTGGGACACCTTTTTGAACACTGAAGCTTTCTTT
few 14 . TRBJ2-7 TRBV4-1 CASSQIGSEDEQYF TGCGCCAGCAGCCAAATAGGAAGCGAAGACGAGCAGTACTTC
many 14 . TRBJ2-7 TRBV7-9 CASAGGPLSYEQYF TGTGCCAGCGCCGGGGGGCCGCTCTCCTACGAGCAGTACTTC
. 19 TRBD1 TRBJ2-4 TRBV2 CASSGSRQGFGIAKNIQYF TGTGCCAGCAGTGGATCGAGACAGGGGTTCGGGATAGCCAAAAACATTCAGTACTTC
once 13 . TRBJ1-2 TRBV6-2/TRBV6-3 CASSYRGTYGYTF TGTGCCAGCAGTTACCGGGGCACCTATGGCTACACCTTC
. 12 . TRBJ2-7 TRBV6-5 CASFQDINEQYF TGTGCCAGCTTTCAGGACATCAACGAGCAGTACTTC
few 14 . TRBJ2-2 TRBV27 CASSRGTEPGELFF TGTGCCAGCAGCCGCGGGACAGAGCCAGGGGAGCTGTTTTTT
many 16 . TRBJ2-2 TRBV7-9 CASIPSPPTNTGELFF TGTGCCAGTATCCCATCCCCGCCAACGAACACCGGGGAGCTGTTTTTT
many 16 TRBD1 TRBJ2-6 TRBV7-6 CASSRTGGAGANVLTF TGTGCCAGCAGCAGGACAGGGGGCGCCGGGGCCAACGTCCTGACTTTC
. 13 . TRBJ2-1 TRBV12-5 CASAGGPLRGQFF TGTGCTAGTGCCGGGGGTCCTCTTAGGGGGCAGTTCTTC
few 11 . TRBJ1-1 TRBV10-3 CAIRDQGRAFF TGTGCCATCAGGGATCAGGGGAGGGCTTTCTTT
. 14 . TRBJ1-4 TRBV29-1 CSVGDTATNEKLFF TGCAGCGTGGGAGACACCGCAACTAATGAAAAACTGTTTTTT
few 19 . TRBJ1-6 TRBV6-2/TRBV6-3 CASSYSTREGSSYNSPLHF TGTGCCAGCAGTTACTCGACGCGGGAGGGAAGCTCCTATAATTCACCCCTCCACTTT
. 16 TRBD1 TRBJ1-2 TRBV11-2 CASSLDGTGGLYGYTF TGTGCCAGCAGCTTAGATGGAACAGGGGGCCTCTATGGCTACACCTTC
. 13 . TRBJ2-2 TRBV14 CASSHRGGEELFF TGTGCCAGCAGCCATCGCGGGGGCGAGGAGCTGTTTTTT
few 18 TRBD2 TRBJ2-1 TRBV6-6 CASSYRNQGPGGYNEQFF TGTGCCAGCAGTTACAGAAATCAGGGGCCGGGGGGGTACAATGAGCAGTTCTTC
many 15 . TRBJ1-2 TRBV7-2 CASSLTRTERYGYTF TGTGCCAGCAGCTTAACCAGGACCGAACGCTATGGCTACACCTTC
. 17 . TRBJ1-2 TRBV19 CASSTLPGRAANYGYTF TGTGCCAGTAGTACCCTCCCCGGCAGGGCAGCTAACTATGGCTACACCTTC
many 14 . TRBJ1-1 TRBV7-6 CASSFGLSNTEAFF TGTGCCAGCAGCTTCGGACTCTCGAACACTGAAGCTTTCTTT
many 14 . TRBJ2-2 TRBV11-3 CASSLESGSGELFF TGTGCCAGCAGCTTAGAAAGTGGGTCCGGGGAGCTGTTTTTT
. 18 TRBD2 TRBJ2-2 TRBV3-1 CASSQDLAGGPGTGELFF TGTGCCAGCAGCCAAGATCTAGCGGGGGGGCCGGGCACCGGGGAGCTGTTTTTT
. 17 TRBD2 TRBJ2-5 TRBV6-5 CASSTLLAGASRETQYF TGTGCCAGCAGTACCCTACTAGCGGGGGCCTCTCGGGAGACCCAGTACTTC
. 15 . TRBJ2-2 TRBV24-1 CATSDLGGGTGELFF TGTGCCACCAGTGATTTGGGCGGCGGAACCGGGGAGCTGTTTTTT
few 14 TRBD1 TRBJ1-5 TRBV7-9 CASSLAGRGQPQHF TGTGCCAGCAGCTTAGCCGGCAGGGGGCAGCCCCAGCATTTT
few 15 . TRBJ1-1 TRBV5-4 CASSSFREANTEAFF TGTGCCAGCAGCTCTTTCCGTGAGGCGAACACTGAAGCTTTCTTT
. 11 . TRBJ1-2 TRBV20-1 CSAPSGYGYTF TGCAGTGCCCCTTCGGGCTATGGCTACACCTTC
. 13 . TRBJ2-1 TRBV12-3/TRBV12-4 CATTRISYNEQFF TGTGCCACAACTCGAATTTCCTACAATGAGCAGTTCTTC
. 14 TRBD1 TRBJ1-2 TRBV19 CASSPWTGEAGYTF TGTGCCAGTAGTCCTTGGACAGGGGAGGCTGGCTACACCTTC
. 15 . TRBJ1-1 TRBV19 CASSMLTFGNTEAFF TGTGCCAGTAGTATGTTGACCTTCGGGAACACTGAAGCTTTCTTT
many 16 . TRBJ2-5 TRBV7-6 CASSLEDMTRRETQYF TGTGCCAGCAGCTTAGAGGACATGACCCGTCGGGAGACCCAGTACTTC
few 13 . TRBJ1-4 TRBV5-6 CASSRSGNAKLFF TGTGCCAGCAGCAGATCAGGGAACGCAAAACTGTTTTTT
. 15 . TRBJ1-2 TRBV12-3/TRBV12-4 CASSIGTEGVRGYTF TGTGCCAGCAGTATAGGCACTGAGGGGGTCAGGGGCTACACCTTC
few 14 TRBD1 TRBJ2-7 TRBV19 CASSMGTGVYEQYF TGTGCCAGTAGTATGGGGACAGGGGTTTACGAGCAGTACTTC
. 16 . TRBJ1-4 TRBV15 CATSRDALGGGEKLFF TGTGCCACCAGCAGAGATGCACTAGGGGGAGGAGAAAAACTGTTTTTT
. 15 . TRBJ1-2 TRBV2 CASRGWDPAVYGYTF TGTGCCAGCAGGGGGTGGGACCCCGCGGTCTATGGCTACACCTTC